The 32 T cell receptor beta chains below were found in one sample sequenced in a study of regulatory T cells in long-lasting Graves disease. Described time point: newly diagnosed GD, antithyroid drugs for less than 3 months. The authors made the TCR library using RNA they extracted from PBMCs. The TCR beta library used iRepertoire HTBI primers with Arm-PCR amplification of CDR3. Using its own MiXCR run on the multiplex PCR reads, TCRdb lists one record per CDR3 protein. The sample records approximately 250,000 distinct CDR3 sequences, around 17% being singletons. The sequencing here drew on peripheral blood mononuclear cells (PBMCs), taken at new diagnosis, from a patient treated with antithyroid drugs. The receptors shown here come from a female donor with Graves disease.

This clonotype was recorded many times. The CDR3 is CASSYRRGPLSGANVLTF. As DNA, the CDR3 is TGTGCCAGCAGTTACAGGAGGGGCCCCCTCTCTGGGGCCAACGTCCTGACTTTC. The chain uses TRBV6-5 and TRBJ2-6; TRBD2 might be the D (6 bases). With 2 bases removed from V and 0 bases from J, the gap between germline ends came to 14 bases. Germline assignment: CDR1 MNHEY and CDR2 SVGAGI. CDR3 length equals 18 residues.

This clonotype was seen repeatedly, ten times or more. J is TRBJ1-1 and V is TRBV5-1; D is uncertain. V shed 0 bases and J shed 5 bases, with 11 bases lying between them. Germline loops: CDR1 SGHRS, CDR2 YFSETQ. The CDR3 length is 14 residues. The CDR3 spells CASSLDTSDTEAFF. For the CDR3, the DNA is TGCGCCAGCAGCTTGGACACCAGCGATACTGAAGCTTTCTTT.

This clonotype came up many times. The chain links TRBV19 to TRBJ1-2, with TRBD1 matching 7 bases. With V trimmed by 2 bases and J by 8 bases, 8 bases remained unmatched. Germline values: CDR1 LNHDA, CDR2 SQIVND (reference sequence). The CDR3 sequence is 14 residues long. For the CDR3, the DNA is TGTGCCAGTAGTATACAGGGGGAAAGTTTGGGCTACACCTTC. Encoded protein: CASSIQGESLGYTF. The whole variable domain, remainder taken from reference TRBV19 and TRBJ1-2, is DGGITQSPKYLFRKEGQNVTLSCEQNLNHDAMYWYRQDPGQGLRLIYYSQIVNDFQKGDIAEGYSVSREKKESFPLTVTSAQKNPTAFYLCASSIQGESLGYTFGSGTRLTVV.

V usage is TRBV19 and J usage is TRBJ2-7; D is possibly TRBD2 (5 bases). The CDR3 runs to 16 residues. From germline, CDR1 is LNHDA and CDR2 SQIVND (reference sequence). V gave up 10 bases and J gave up 4 bases, with 26 bases separating them. The CDR3 DNA reads as TGTGCCACCTTCCCGCGGACTCTGACTTTTAGTTACGAGCAGTACTTC. The encoded protein is CATFPRTLTFSYEQYF. Combining the CDR3 with reference TRBV19 and TRBJ2-7 gives the whole variable domain DGGITQSPKYLFRKEGQNVTLSCEQNLNHDAMYWYRQDPGQGLRLIYYSQIVNDFQKGDIAEGYSVSREKKESFPLTVTSAQKNPTAFYLCATFPRTLTFSYEQYFGPGTRLTVT.

This clonotype has at least ten counts. V is TRBV19 and J is TRBJ1-4; 7 positions match TRBD1. Germline CDR1 and CDR2: LNHDA and SQIVND (reference sequence). The CDR3 is made up of 14 amino acids. J was trimmed by 7 bases and V by 6 bases; bases with no gene match: 8. DNA for the CDR3: TGTGCCAGTAGGCCGACAGGGAGAGGTGAAAAACTGTTTTTT. Amino acid sequence: CASRPTGRGEKLFF.

Turning to this clonotype: A far larger clone differs by one base, so this is likely a read error. The rearrangement links TRBV6-2 or TRBV6-3 to TRBJ2-5; D unresolved. CDR3 length equals 15 residues. In germline, CDR1 is MNHEY, CDR2 SVGEGT. The CDR3 protein is CASSPSPGSGEAQYF. CDR3 DNA sequence: TGTGCCAGCAGTCCGAGCCCCGGATCTGGAGAGGCCCAGTACTTC.

The rearrangement uses TRBV6-2 or TRBV6-3 and TRBJ1-5; D is unresolved. Germline-derived CDR1 and CDR2 are MNHEY and SVGEGT. V gave up 2 bases and J gave up 2 bases, with 13 bases separating them. CDR3 length: 16 amino acids. The CDR3 nucleotides are TGTGCCAGCAGTTACGCGTGTGTTACAGGCAATCAGCCCCAGCATTTT. Its translation: CASSYACVTGNQPQHF.

Regarding this clonotype: A read error is possible here, since a much larger clone lies one base away. The conserved final phenylalanine or tryptophan is absent from the CDR3, which likely points to a read error. V is TRBV7-2 and J is TRBJ2-1; 8 bases line up with TRBD2. V shed 6 bases and J 3 bases; nucleotides not matched to a gene: 4. This CDR3 has 14 amino acids. Germline CDR1 reads SGHTA; CDR2 reads FQGNSA. The chain's CDR3 is CASRSGGRYNEQFL. CDR3 sequence (DNA): TGTGCCAGCAGAAGCGGGGGACGCTACAATGAGCAGTTCCTC.

The table lists this clonotype with many counts. V and J are TRBV30 and TRBJ2-7; TRBD2 agrees at 7 bases. This CDR3 is built from 14 residues. Germline trimming cut 2 bases from V and 3 bases from J; bases unmatched to any gene: 7. CDR1 is GTSNPN and CDR2 is SVGIG in the germline V gene (reference sequence). The DNA of the CDR3 is TGTGCCTGGAGTTTCGGGGGGAGGGGCTACGAGCAGTACTTC. Protein product: CAWSFGGRGYEQYF.

Many counts were recorded for this clonotype. J is TRBJ2-1 and V is TRBV24-1; 9 nucleotides line up with TRBD1. Germline lookup yields CDR1 KGHDR and CDR2 SFDVKD. The length of the CDR3 is 16 residues. V gave up 4 bases and J gave up 6 bases; unmatched junction bases: 9. CDR3 in DNA: TGTGCCACCAGTGACTTACAGGGGGCTAGAGCCAATGAGCAGTTCTTC. Protein product: CATSDLQGARANEQFF.

To note about this clonotype: This sequence may be a read error, since a much larger clone differs from it by one base. The chain employs TRBV2 and TRBJ1-5; 7 bases map to TRBD1. V shed 1 base and J 11 bases; nucleotides not matched to a gene: 11. Germline V gene data show CDR1 as SNHLY and CDR2 as FYNNEI. CDR3 length equals 15 residues. CDR3 protein: CASSEVCQGEKAQHF. The CDR3 DNA follows: TGTGCCAGCAGTGAAGTGTGTCAGGGGGAGAAGGCCCAGCATTTT.

The rearrangement joins TRBV20-1 to TRBJ2-2; D could derive from TRBD1 or TRBD2 (7 bases each). The V gene lost 3 bases and the J gene lost 6 bases, with 20 bases spanning the gap. Germline lookup yields CDR1 DFQATT and CDR2 SNEGSKA (reference sequence). This CDR3 spans 16 amino acids. The CDR3: CSARAQGGPQAGELFF. CDR3 coding DNA: TGCAGTGCTAGGGCGCAGGGGGGGCCGCAGGCCGGGGAGCTGTTTTTT.

This clonotype appeared once. This chain connects TRBV20-1 to TRBJ2-1; the match to TRBD2 covers 10 bases. The V and J ends lost 4 bases and 5 bases, in that order; junction bases with no gene match: 8. CDR1 is DFQATT and CDR2 is SNEGSKA in the germline V gene (reference sequence). This CDR3 region has 15 residues. In DNA form, the CDR3 reads TGCAGTGCTACTACTACTAGCGGGGCTGACAATGAGCAGTTCTTC. Translation: CSATTTSGADNEQFF.

This clonotype has at least ten counts. The chain is built from TRBV7-9 and TRBJ1-4, with D tentatively TRBD1 (6 bases). The germline V and J ends were trimmed by 1 base and 3 bases, with 9 bases remaining between them. Germline assignment: CDR1 SEHNR and CDR2 FQNEAQ (reference sequence). The CDR3 length is 15 residues. This CDR3 reads CASSLGTEPNEKLFF. The CDR3 DNA is TGTGCCAGCAGCTTAGGGACAGAGCCTAATGAAAAACTGTTTTTT. The entire variable domain, with the rest obtained from reference TRBV7-9 and TRBJ1-4, is as follows: DTGVSQNPRHKITKRGQNVTFRCDPISEHNRLYWYRQTLGQGPEFLTYFQNEAQLEKSRLLSDRFSAERPKGSFSTLEIQRTEQGDSAMYLCASSLGTEPNEKLFFGSGTQLSVL.

On this clonotype: One base away lies a much larger clone, so this may be a sequencing read error. This chain connects TRBV7-8 to TRBJ2-7; 10 bases match TRBD1. There are 16 residues in the CDR3. With V trimmed by 5 bases and J by 7 bases, 14 bases remained unmatched. Germline values: CDR1 SGHVS, CDR2 FQNEAQ. CDR3 DNA: TGTGCCAGCAGCAGGACAGGGGGAGCCTCCTACAATGAGCAGTACTTC. It codes for CASSRTGGASYNEQYF. The variable domain in full, completed from reference TRBV7-8 and TRBJ2-7, reads GAGVSQSPRYKVAKRGQDVALRCDPISGHVSLFWYQQALGQGPEFLTYFQNEAQLDKSGLPSDRFFAERPEGSVSTLKIQRTQQEDSAVYLCASSRTGGASYNEQYFGPGTRLTVT.

This clonotype came up many times. The chain is built from TRBV19 and TRBJ2-6; no definite D call. V shed 3 bases and J shed 1 base, with 4 bases lying between them. The CDR3 runs to 14 residues. Germline V gene lookup returns CDR1 LNHDA and CDR2 SQIVND (reference sequence). CDR3 region: CASSIMSGANVLTF. The CDR3 nucleotides are TGTGCCAGTAGTATTATGTCTGGGGCCAACGTCCTGACTTTC.

This clonotype has more than one count but fewer than ten. Possible read error: a much larger clone is one base away. The chain carries TRBV9 and TRBJ2-1, with TRBD2 identical over 7 bases. Trimming cost V 4 bases and J 11 bases; bases outside gene matches: 18. Germline values: CDR1 SGDLS, CDR2 YYNGEE. There are 16 residues in the CDR3. This CDR3 is CASSFAIGGSRNKQFF. CDR3 nucleotide sequence: TGTGCCAGCAGCTTTGCGATTGGCGGGAGTCGGAATAAGCAGTTCTTC.

Many counts were recorded for this clonotype. The chain uses TRBV28 and TRBJ2-3, with 8 bases matching TRBD2. Trimming removed 4 bases from V and 6 bases from J; junction bases left unmatched: 12. Germline assignment: CDR1 MDHEN and CDR2 SYDVKM. This CDR3 has 16 residues. The CDR3, as DNA: TGTGCCAGCAGTTCCTATAGCGGGGCCGGTCTGGATACGCAGTATTTT. Amino acids: CASSSYSGAGLDTQYF.

V is TRBV20-1 and J is TRBJ1-3, with D unresolved. Germline CDR1 DFQATT, CDR2 SNEGSKA (reference sequence). V shed 5 bases and J shed 0 bases, with 14 bases lying between them. CDR3 size: 15 residues. The CDR3 loop is CSASARYTSGNTIYF. The CDR3 DNA reads TGCAGTGCTTCCGCACGATACACCTCTGGAAACACCATATATTTT.

This clonotype came up many times. The chain is built from TRBV10-3 and TRBJ2-1, with 8 bases identical to TRBD2. V lost 2 bases to trimming and J lost 8 bases; unmatched junction nucleotides: 8. Germline CDR1 and CDR2: ENHRY and SYGVKD. CDR3 length equals 15 residues. The CDR3 region is CAISERAGGGDEQFF. CDR3 in DNA: TGTGCCATCAGTGAGAGGGCGGGGGGCGGTGATGAGCAGTTCTTC.

The chain links TRBV2 to TRBJ1-1; 7 bases match TRBD1. V lost 6 bases to trimming and J lost 4 bases; unmatched junction nucleotides: 8. The CDR3 has 14 amino acids. Germline V gives CDR1 SNHLY, CDR2 FYNNEI. CDR3 loop: CASSRQGGSTEAFF. CDR3 coding DNA: TGTGCCAGCAGCCGACAGGGTGGTAGCACTGAAGCTTTCTTT.

This clonotype was detected only a few times. The chain uses TRBV4-3 and TRBJ2-1; 8 nucleotides match TRBD2. The CDR3 extends over 17 amino acids. Germline V gene lookup returns CDR1 LGHNA and CDR2 YSLEER. With V trimmed by 1 base and J by 8 bases, 13 bases remained unmatched. The CDR3 loop reads CASSQALPGLGHDEQFF. CDR3 nucleotides: TGCGCCAGCAGCCAAGCCCTACCGGGACTAGGTCATGATGAGCAGTTCTTC.

This clonotype was seen at least ten times. This chain uses TRBV15 with TRBJ2-2; D not certain. Germline-derived CDR1 and CDR2 are LNHNV and YYDKDF (reference sequence). V gave up 0 bases and J gave up 3 bases, with 14 bases separating them. The CDR3 totals 17 residues. This CDR3 reads CATSRDPAFRDTGELFF. In nucleotides, the CDR3 is TGTGCCACCAGCAGAGACCCGGCATTCCGGGACACCGGGGAGCTGTTTTTT.

This clonotype showed up many times. Here the CDR3 DNA reads TGTGCCAGCAGCTCCTCACAGGGGAACACCGGGGAGCTGTTTTTT. Translation: CASSSSQGNTGELFF. The chain links TRBV7-3 to TRBJ2-2, with a tentative D call TRBD1 (6 bases). Germline CDR1 and CDR2: SGHTA and FQGTGA. Trimming cost V 4 bases and J 1 base, with 10 bases left between them. This CDR3 is built from 15 residues.

This clonotype came up many times. The chain recombines TRBV3-1 with TRBJ2-1; 9 nucleotides align to TRBD2. Germline V lookup: CDR1 LGHDT, CDR2 YNNKEL (reference sequence). J gave up 4 bases and V 8 bases, and 15 bases lay outside the gene matches. The CDR3 covers 17 residues. The CDR3 nucleotides read TGTGCCAGCCAGACTTTAGCGGGAGTCAACCCATACAATGAGCAGTTCTTC. It translates to CASQTLAGVNPYNEQFF.

The table lists this clonotype with many counts. The CDR3 sequence: CASSLSWGYNEQFF. The CDR3 coding sequence is TGTGCCAGCAGCTTGAGTTGGGGCTACAATGAGCAGTTCTTC. V and J are TRBV7-2 and TRBJ2-1; D unclear. V lost 3 bases to trimming and J lost 3 bases, with 9 bases between them. Germline lookup yields CDR1 SGHTA and CDR2 FQGNSA. This CDR3 is 14 amino acids long.

In its sample, this clonotype was seen many times. The V gene is TRBV6-2 or TRBV6-3, the J gene TRBJ1-5, with D unclear. In germline, CDR1 is MNHEY, CDR2 SVGEGT. CDR3 length: 14 amino acids. The V and J ends lost 0 bases and 1 base respectively, with 4 bases between them. CDR3 bases: TGTGCCAGCAGTTACTCTGGGAGCAATCAGCCCCAGCATTTT. This sequence encodes CASSYSGSNQPQHF.

This clonotype came up many times. J is TRBJ2-2 and V is TRBV24-1; the D gene is possibly TRBD2 (5 bases). The V gene's germline CDR1 is KGHDR and CDR2 SFDVKD. V was trimmed by 3 bases and J by 5 bases, leaving 15 bases between them. There are 16 residues in the CDR3. The CDR3 nucleotides are TGTGCCACCAGTGATCCACGCTCCGGCGGGACCGGGGAGCTGTTTTTT. It encodes CATSDPRSGGTGELFF.

The chain employs TRBV11-2 and TRBJ2-7; TRBD2 agrees at 8 bases. The CDR3 contains 15 residues. CDR1 SGHAT and CDR2 FQNNGV come from the germline V gene. Germline trimming cut 3 bases from V and 4 bases from J; bases unmatched to any gene: 8. The CDR3: CASSFNGRAGYEQYF. CDR3 bases: TGTGCCAGCAGCTTCAACGGGAGGGCCGGGTACGAGCAGTACTTC.

This clonotype was seen at least ten times. V is TRBV12-3 or TRBV12-4 and J is TRBJ1-5; D is possibly TRBD1 (5 bases). This CDR3 region has 14 residues. V dropped 6 bases and J dropped 4 bases, with 13 bases sitting between them. The CDR3 bases are TGTGCCAGCAGCCCGAGCGAGGGGAATCAGCCCCAGCATTTT. Translating gives CASSPSEGNQPQHF.

This clonotype has just a few counts. This sequence joins TRBV3-1 and TRBJ2-1; 7 positions agree with TRBD2. This CDR3 contains 14 residues. The germline V gene encodes CDR1 LGHDT and CDR2 YNNKEL (reference sequence). The V and J ends lost 4 bases and 9 bases, in that order; junction bases with no gene match: 9. CDR3 sequence reads: CASSPREGSVEQFF. The CDR3 coding sequence is TGTGCCAGCAGCCCAAGGGAGGGTTCGGTTGAGCAGTTCTTC.

This clonotype was observed at least ten times. The rearrangement joins TRBV2 to TRBJ1-2; 7 nucleotides align to TRBD1. The junction had 12 bases not matched to a gene; V was cut back by 6 bases and J by 5 bases. This CDR3 region has 15 residues. Germline CDR1 reads SNHLY; CDR2 reads FYNNEI. CDR3 bases: TGTGCCAGCAGGAAAAAGACAGGGAGTCTATATGGCTACACCTTC. The encoded protein is CASRKKTGSLYGYTF.